This note documents a single T cell receptor (beta chain) sequence. The antigen remains unidentified. The data belong to a study of cytomegalovirus exposure and HLA in healthy donors. CDR1 is LNHDA, CDR2 SQIVND, per germline (reference sequence). J lost 7 bases, V lost 5 bases, and 22 bases had no gene match. CDR3 size: 21 residues. Study outcomes and limitations: TCR sequences were mostly rare, though some public TCRs occurred in many donors. In the 120 validation repertoires, around 95% of cluster scores exceeded 0, per a later analysis. The study designated fewer than 200 TCR beta chains cytomegalovirus-associated.

The 120-subject validation cohort, separate from the 666-subject first cohort, included the donors. Assay used: immunoSEQ multiplex PCR; TCRdb lists only in-frame clones, some missing. The top ten hold roughly 3.9% of the sample, which has about 98,000 clones, around 88% seen once. This rearrangement joins TRBV19 to TRBJ2-1; 14 bases map to TRBD2. Sequencing input: PBMCs. The receptor was isolated from a woman in her thirties in good health and CMV-seronegative. DNA for the CDR3: TGTGCCAGTAGTCCAACCCCGGGACTAGCGGGAGCCCCGTGGGGATGGAATGAGCAGTTCTTC. Amino acids: CASSPTPGLAGAPWGWNEQFF.